Below, one TCR beta chain is given with its context. Its antigen is as yet unknown. Per the original methods: As immunoSEQ supplied junction-only sequences (without quality scores), filtering differed. Profiled with immunoSEQ multiplex PCR; TCRdb holds only in-frame clones, not every one. V and J calls and clone size are copied from that table; D and trimming were computed from the DNA. The table records fewer than 1.6 million clones, approximately 98.5% of them present only once. There are 13 residues in the CDR3. In germline, CDR1 is SGHTA, CDR2 FQGNSA. V was pared by 4 bases and J by 5 bases, with 10 bases between. The data derive from a study of shared clonotypes between healthy human individuals. Regarding the study as a whole: Since donors were few, the genetic and exposure-history diversity represented was limited.

The J gene is TRBJ2-3, the V gene TRBV7-2; no firm D call. The sequencing sample was made of naive CD4+ T cells sorted from blood. Subset denoted: CD45RA+ positively selected. This TCR derives from a man aged 25-45 years in good health. The CDR3 loop is CASSYQTEDTQYF. DNA for the CDR3: TGTGCCAGCAGCTATCAAACAGAAGATACGCAGTATTTT.